The 20 T cell receptor beta chains reported below all come from one sample, sequenced in a study of CD8+ T cells in alopecia areata. Extraction of RNA preceded its reverse transcription into cDNA, which served as the sequencing template. Clones were read by immunoSEQ multiplex PCR, and TCRdb kept only the in-frame ones, dropping some. The sample lists some 110,000 clones, around 50% occurring once. Indicated treatment: oral pan-JAK inhibitor, 5-10 mg twice daily. The source material was CD8+ T cells sorted from blood, sampled at week 24, from a patient treated with tofacitinib. Source of these receptors: a human donor with alopecia areata.

The table lists this clone with a few counts. The chain combines TRBV5-1 with TRBJ2-3; 9 bases fit TRBD2. The V and J ends lost 4 bases and 3 bases, in that order; junction bases with no gene match: 15. Germline CDR1 reads SGHRS; CDR2 reads YFSETQ. This CDR3 comprises 18 residues. DNA of the CDR3: TGCGCCAGCAGCCCGGGACTAGCAGTTAGGTGGCGAACAGATACGCAGTATTTT. Translated, it gives CASSPGLAVRWRTDTQYF.

This chain joins TRBV7-2 and TRBJ2-3; 12 bases align to TRBD2. The CDR3 is made up of 16 amino acids. V was clipped by 9 bases and J by 3 bases; unmatched bases: 10. Germline loops: CDR1 SGHTA, CDR2 FQGNSA. In DNA, the CDR3 is TGTGCCAGTCAGACTAGCGGGGGATACCAGACAGATACGCAGTATTTT. This translates into CASQTSGGYQTDTQYF. Complete variable domain (other parts from reference TRBV7-2 and TRBJ2-3): GAGVSQSPSNKVTEKGKDVELRCDPISGHTALYWYRQSLGQGLEFLIYFQGNSAPDKSGLPSDRFSAERTGGSVSTLTIQRTQQEDSAVYLCASQTSGGYQTDTQYFGPGTRLTVL.

On this clone itself: Other DNA sequences in this sample translate to the same CDR3. J is TRBJ2-6 and V is TRBV6-1; D not resolved. This CDR3 contains 14 residues. Germline V gene data show CDR1 as MNHNS and CDR2 as SASEGT. V lost 1 base to trimming and J lost 2 bases, with 3 bases between them. The DNA of the CDR3 is TGTGCCAGCAGTGAAGGAACTGGGGCCAACGTCCTGACTTTC. Translation: CASSEGTGANVLTF.

This chain joins TRBV19 and TRBJ1-1, with 7 bases aligning to TRBD1. Trimming took 5 bases from V and 5 from J; bases not matched to a gene: 5. The CDR3 contains 13 residues. Germline values: CDR1 LNHDA, CDR2 SQIVND (reference sequence). The CDR3, as DNA: TGTGCCAGTAGTTCGACAGGGTGGACTGAAGCTTTCTTT. It codes for CASSSTGWTEAFF.

This clone turned up a few times. The genes are TRBV27 and TRBJ1-2; perhaps TRBD1 as D (5 bases). With 2 bases removed from V and 7 bases from J, the gap between germline ends came to 26 bases. The germline CDR1 and CDR2 sequences are MNHEY and SMNVEV (reference sequence). There are 18 residues in the CDR3. CDR3 loop: CASSLTPHDSAGLGGYTF. The CDR3 bases are TGTGCCAGCAGTTTAACCCCCCACGACAGTGCAGGATTGGGTGGCTACACCTTC.

The chain carries TRBV13 and TRBJ1-2; TRBD1 aligns across 7 bases. Germline V CDR1 and CDR2: PRHDT, FYEKMQ (reference sequence). V was clipped by 5 bases and J by 4 bases; unmatched bases: 10. The CDR3 runs 15 residues. In DNA, the CDR3 is TGTGCCAGCAGCGTACTACAGGGGACCCCCTATGGCTACACCTTC. Amino acid sequence: CASSVLQGTPYGYTF.

The rearrangement links TRBV10-3 to TRBJ1-5; D not resolved. V lost 3 bases to trimming and J lost 3 bases, with 18 bases between them. Germline V gene sequence: CDR1 ENHRY, CDR2 SYGVKD. This CDR3 has 17 amino acids. CDR3: CAISEGAEQPDNQPQHF. CDR3 bases: TGTGCCATCAGTGAAGGCGCCGAACAGCCTGACAATCAGCCCCAGCATTTT.

This chain links TRBV15 with TRBJ1-5, with D unresolved. Germline CDR1 is LNHNV and CDR2 is YYDKDF (reference sequence). V shed 7 bases and J shed 3 bases, with 10 bases lying between them. The CDR3 sequence is 13 residues long. The CDR3 spells CATTHEVNQPQHF. In DNA form, the CDR3 reads TGTGCCACCACTCATGAGGTCAATCAGCCCCAGCATTTT.

The chain joins TRBV4-1 to TRBJ2-5; maybe TRBD2 (7 bases). Germline CDR1 is MGHRA and CDR2 is YSYEKL. Trimming left V 5 bases short and J 0 bases short, with 16 bases between. CDR3 size: 16 residues. As DNA, the CDR3 is TGCGCCAGCAGCTTTCGAGGGGGGGGGTACCAAGAGACCCAGTACTTC. Translating gives CASSFRGGGYQETQYF.

This clone has more than one count but fewer than ten. The CDR3 coding sequence is TGTGCCAGCAGTTACGACGCGGGACAGCCCCAAGAGACCCAGTACTTC. This codes for CASSYDAGQPQETQYF. The chain combines TRBV6-5 with TRBJ2-5; possibly TRBD1 for D (7 bases). This CDR3 has 16 residues. The V and J ends lost 2 bases and 1 base respectively, with 14 bases between them. The germline V gene has CDR1 MNHEY and CDR2 SVGAGI.

This rearrangement joins TRBV7-9 to TRBJ2-7, with D hard to call. Germline V gives CDR1 SEHNR, CDR2 FQNEAQ (reference sequence). CDR3 length: 14 residues. V gave up 3 bases and J gave up 5 bases, with 14 bases separating them. The CDR3 sequence: CASSFGRSRNEQYF. The DNA of the CDR3 is TGTGCCAGCAGCTTCGGAAGGTCGAGGAACGAGCAGTACTTC.

V is TRBV6-5 and J is TRBJ2-5; no clear D. Deletions cut 2 bases from V and 4 bases from J, with 11 bases between. This CDR3 is built from 14 residues. Germline V gives CDR1 MNHEY, CDR2 SVGAGI. As DNA, the CDR3 is TGTGCCAGCAGTTACGCCCATGAAGCAGAGACCCAGTACTTC. Translating gives CASSYAHEAETQYF.

The chain joins TRBV7-8 to TRBJ2-1; TRBD1 agrees at 7 bases. Germline V gives CDR1 SGHVS, CDR2 FQNEAQ. The ends lost 1 base at V and 12 bases at J; junction bases unmatched: 21. The CDR3 covers 18 residues. The CDR3: CASSLEGGTKMASDGQFF. The DNA for the CDR3 is TGTGCCAGCAGCTTAGAAGGGGGCACAAAGATGGCCTCCGATGGGCAGTTCTTC.

The chain has TRBV27 and TRBJ2-2, with unresolved D. The germline V and J ends were trimmed by 6 bases and 6 bases, with 11 bases remaining between them. The CDR3 runs to 13 residues. The germline V gene has CDR1 MNHEY and CDR2 SMNVEV (reference sequence). The CDR3 nucleotides read TGTGCCAGCAGCCTCCTAGGCCCCGGGGAGCTGTTTTTT. It specifies CASSLLGPGELFF.

This clone is medium-sized (0.01 to 0.1%) within its sample. This CDR3 is also generated by other DNA sequences in the sample. The rearrangement uses TRBV19 and TRBJ1-1; no clear D gene. Germline lookup yields CDR1 LNHDA and CDR2 SQIVND (reference sequence). The CDR3 length is 13 residues. V was clipped by 3 bases and J by 5 bases, with 10 bases between them. In DNA form, the CDR3 reads TGTGCCAGTAGTATTTCTGGGCGGACTGAAGCTTTCTTT. Encoded protein: CASSISGRTEAFF.

The V call is TRBV13, the J call TRBJ1-2; no reliable D call. The CDR3 is 13 residues long. Trimming stripped 4 bases from V and 3 bases from J, with 9 bases between. Germline values: CDR1 PRHDT, CDR2 FYEKMQ (reference sequence). CDR3 coding DNA: TGTGCCAGCAGCTCCGCCCCCCACTATGGCTACACCTTC. This translates into CASSSAPHYGYTF.

The chain combines TRBV7-9 with TRBJ1-2; D not resolved. Per the germline V gene, CDR1 is SEHNR and CDR2 is FQNEAQ (reference sequence). The CDR3 has 12 amino acids. The V end lost 3 bases, the J end lost 4 bases, and 6 bases lay between the germline ends. The CDR3 sequence is CASSLVLYGYTF. DNA of the CDR3: TGTGCCAGCAGCTTGGTCCTCTATGGCTACACCTTC.

This clone appeared a few times. The rearrangement uses TRBV12-5 and TRBJ1-1; D gene uncertain. Germline V gene sequence: CDR1 LGHNT, CDR2 FRNRAP. The ends were cut back, 10 bases at V and 1 base at J, with 13 bases in the middle. The CDR3 extends over 13 amino acids. The CDR3 spells CATEGGWNTEAFF. As DNA, the CDR3 is TGTGCTACTGAGGGAGGTTGGAACACTGAAGCTTTCTTT. The full variable domain, its missing parts supplied by reference TRBV12-5 and TRBJ1-1, is DARVTQTPRHKVTEMGQEVTMRCQPILGHNTVFWYRQTMMQGLELLAYFRNRAPLDDSGMPKDRFSAEMPDATLATLKIQPSEPRDSAVYFCATEGGWNTEAFFGQGTRLTVV.

The genes are TRBV27 and TRBJ2-1; TRBD2 aligns across 7 bases. Germline values: CDR1 MNHEY, CDR2 SMNVEV (reference sequence). V shed 2 bases, J shed 6 bases, and the junction held 4 bases outside the gene matches. This CDR3 region has 14 residues. For the CDR3, the DNA is TGTGCCAGCAGTTTACTGGGAGGGGCCAATGAGCAGTTCTTC. Translating it yields CASSLLGGANEQFF.

This rearrangement joins TRBV7-8 to TRBJ2-1, with no clear D. Trimming pared 5 bases from V and 9 bases from J, leaving 17 bases between. CDR3 size: 14 residues. Germline CDR1 is SGHVS and CDR2 is FQNEAQ. Here the CDR3 reads CASSHKRVGFEQFF. CDR3 sequence (DNA): TGTGCCAGCAGCCACAAACGGGTTGGGTTTGAGCAGTTCTTC.